This entry is about one TCR beta chain. No antigen is known for it. RNA was extracted with the RNeasy kit, and a quantity of 0.5 to 1 ug was reverse transcribed using random hexamers. Multiplex PCR with immunoSEQ amplified the TCR beta CDR3 across 54 Vbeta and 13 Jbeta. TCRdb analysed the immunoSEQ multiplex PCR reads with MiXCR anew, one entry per CDR3 protein. The sample records some 120,000 distinct CDR3 sequences, roughly 89% being singletons. This entry belongs to a study of CD8 T cells in Susac syndrome. Trimming removed 4 bases from V and 6 bases from J, with 15 bases in between. Germline loops: CDR1 SGDLS, CDR2 YYNGEE. This CDR3 has 14 amino acids. The study sequenced TCR beta in blood CD8+ and CD4+ T cells. Negative isolation was used for CD8+ and CD4+ T cells and FACS enrichment for TEMRA cells. Study-level points and caveats: As acknowledged by the study, its TCR sequencing and HLA analysis included a relatively small number of individuals.

Sequenced: CD8+ T cells from PBMCs. The receptor's source is a human donor with multiple sclerosis. The chain couples TRBV9 to TRBJ2-3; D possibly corresponds to TRBD1 (7 bases). The CDR3 nucleotides are TGTGCCAGCAGCACCTCGACAGGGAGGGATACGCAGTATTTT. As protein: CASSTSTGRDTQYF.